The 11 T cell receptor beta chains below were found in one sample sequenced in a study of blood T cell repertoires in COVID-19. TCRdb keeps only in-frame clones here, not all; method: immunoSEQ multiplex PCR. The sample holds more than 25,000 clones; 81% are singletons and the top ten take about 51%. Sequencing was carried out using peripheral blood. These receptors originate from a middle-aged man with active or convalescent COVID-19.

This clone came up many times. The chain couples TRBV7-9 to TRBJ2-1; D is uncertain. From germline, CDR1 is SEHNR and CDR2 FQNEAQ (reference sequence). The CDR3 length is 14 residues. The germline V and J ends were trimmed by 3 bases and 7 bases, with 13 bases remaining between them. Here the CDR3 reads CASSFHPRANEQFF. In nucleotides, the CDR3 is TGTGCCAGCAGCTTCCACCCGCGCGCGAATGAGCAGTTCTTC.

Of note for this clone: One base away lies a much larger clone, so this may be a sequencing read error. This CDR3 is also generated by other DNA sequences in the sample. This rearrangement joins TRBV4-2 to TRBJ2-6; D might be TRBD1 (5 bases). Germline V gene lookup returns CDR1 LGHNA and CDR2 YNFKEQ. CDR3 size: 17 residues. The CDR3 region has the DNA TGTGCCAGCAGCCAAGAAGGCGACAGCTCTGGGGCCAACGTCCTGACTTTT. Translation: CASSQEGDSSGANVLTF.

This clone was seen a handful of times. The CDR3 bases are TGTGCCAGCAGCCTACCTGGAGCGGACCAAGAGACCCAGTACTTC. Its translation is CASSLPGADQETQYF. The chain uses TRBV3-1 (or the pseudogene TRBV3-2) and TRBJ2-5, with D perhaps TRBD2 (5 bases). CDR1 is LGHDT, CDR2 YNNKEL, per germline (reference sequence). The CDR3 loop spans 15 amino acids. Trimming stripped 4 bases from V and 0 bases from J, with 12 bases between.

The chain recombines TRBV2 with TRBJ2-7, with 11 bases fitting TRBD2. CDR3 size: 14 residues. J gave up 3 bases and V 6 bases, and 4 bases lay outside the gene matches. Germline CDR1 reads SNHLY; CDR2 reads FYNNEI. CDR3 sequence reads: CASSAGTSGYEQYF. CDR3 nucleotides: TGTGCCAGCAGCGCCGGGACTAGCGGCTACGAGCAGTACTTC.

The CDR3 DNA follows: TGTGCCAGCAGCCAACAGGGGACAACGAACACCGGGGAGCTGTTTTTT. It is translated as CASSQQGTTNTGELFF. The rearrangement uses TRBV14 and TRBJ2-2; D possibly corresponds to TRBD1 (6 bases). This CDR3 is 16 amino acids long. Germline CDR1 is SGHDN and CDR2 is FVKESK. With 2 bases removed from V and 0 bases from J, the gap between germline ends came to 10 bases.

The chain links TRBV7-9 to TRBJ1-6; D remains ambiguous. There are 14 residues in the CDR3. Deletions cut 3 bases from V and 6 bases from J, with 9 bases between. CDR1 is SEHNR, CDR2 FQNEAQ, per germline (reference sequence). CDR3 coding DNA: TGTGCCAGCAGCTTGGAGGGTGGTAATTCACCCCTCCACTTT. Translated: CASSLEGGNSPLHF.

V is TRBV27 and J is TRBJ2-1, with D maybe TRBD2 (5 bases). Germline assignment: CDR1 MNHEY and CDR2 SMNVEV (reference sequence). The V end lost 5 bases, the J end lost 1 base, and 9 bases lay between the germline ends. CDR3 length equals 14 residues. CDR3 bases: TGTGCCAGCAGTCAACGGGATTCCTACAATGAGCAGTTCTTC. This encodes CASSQRDSYNEQFF.

This clone was seen a handful of times. The V call is TRBV3-1 (or the pseudogene TRBV3-2), the J call TRBJ1-5; D gene uncertain. This CDR3 spans 13 amino acids. Germline CDR1 reads LGHDT; CDR2 reads YNNKEL (reference sequence). V was pared by 6 bases and J by 5 bases, with 11 bases between. DNA of the CDR3: TGTGCCAGCAGTCATGGAGGAGATCAGCCCCAGCATTTT. It encodes CASSHGGDQPQHF.

V gene TRBV15 combines with J gene TRBJ2-2, with 7 bases fitting TRBD1. The CDR3 extends over 17 amino acids. V lost 0 bases and J lost 3; bases outside the gene matches: 7. The germline gives CDR1 LNHNV, CDR2 YYDKDF (reference sequence). The chain's CDR3 is CATSRDLVGQYTGELFF. The CDR3 DNA sequence: TGTGCCACCAGCAGAGATCTTGTGGGACAGTACACCGGGGAGCTGTTTTTT.

This chain links TRBV6-5 with TRBJ1-6; the D is unclear. Trimming pared 0 bases from V and 7 bases from J, leaving 7 bases between. The CDR3 has 14 amino acids. CDR1 and CDR2 (germline): MNHEY, SVGAGI. In DNA form, the CDR3 reads TGTGCCAGCAGTTACTCGGCCCAAAATTCACCCCTCCACTTT. Protein sequence: CASSYSAQNSPLHF.

This chain links TRBV5-1 with TRBJ2-7, with a tentative D call TRBD2 (5 bases). Germline values: CDR1 SGHRS, CDR2 YFSETQ. V was pared by 1 base and J by 7 bases, with 6 bases between. This CDR3 contains 11 residues. The CDR3 DNA follows: TGCGCCAGCAGCTTGCCGGGGGAGCAGTACTTC. Its translation is CASSLPGEQYF.